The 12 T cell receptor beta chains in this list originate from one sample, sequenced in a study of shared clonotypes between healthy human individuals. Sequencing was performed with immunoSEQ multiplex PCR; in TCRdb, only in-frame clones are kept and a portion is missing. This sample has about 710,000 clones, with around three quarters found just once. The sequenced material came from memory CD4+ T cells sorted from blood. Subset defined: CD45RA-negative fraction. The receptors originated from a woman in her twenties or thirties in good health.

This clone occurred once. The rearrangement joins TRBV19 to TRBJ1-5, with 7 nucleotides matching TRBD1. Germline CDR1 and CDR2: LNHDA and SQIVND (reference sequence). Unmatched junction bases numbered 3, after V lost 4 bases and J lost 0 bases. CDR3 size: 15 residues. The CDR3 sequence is CASSTTGNSNQPQHF. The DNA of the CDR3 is TGTGCCAGTAGTACGACAGGGAATAGCAATCAGCCCCAGCATTTT. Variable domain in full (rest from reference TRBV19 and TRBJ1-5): DGGITQSPKYLFRKEGQNVTLSCEQNLNHDAMYWYRQDPGQGLRLIYYSQIVNDFQKGDIAEGYSVSREKKESFPLTVTSAQKNPTAFYLCASSTTGNSNQPQHFGDGTRLSIL.

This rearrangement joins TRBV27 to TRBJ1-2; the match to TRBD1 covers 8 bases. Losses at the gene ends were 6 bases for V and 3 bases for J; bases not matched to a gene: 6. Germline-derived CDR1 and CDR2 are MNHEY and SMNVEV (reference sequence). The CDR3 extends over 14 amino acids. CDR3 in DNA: TGTGCCAGCAGGCGGGGACAGGCGTACTATGGCTACACCTTC. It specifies CASRRGQAYYGYTF.

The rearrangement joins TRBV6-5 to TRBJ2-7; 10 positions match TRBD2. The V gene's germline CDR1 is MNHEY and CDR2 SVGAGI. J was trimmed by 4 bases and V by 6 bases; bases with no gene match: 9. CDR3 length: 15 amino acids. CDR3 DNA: TGTGCCAGCAGCGATCAGCGGGAGGGCCGTTACGAGCAGTACTTC. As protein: CASSDQREGRYEQYF.

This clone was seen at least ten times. The CDR3 protein is CASSQQRMVSAGYTF. For the CDR3, the DNA is TGTGCCAGCAGCCAACAGAGAATGGTTTCGGCTGGCTACACCTTC. V and J are TRBV2 and TRBJ1-2; the D is unclear. This CDR3 comprises 15 residues. From germline, CDR1 is SNHLY and CDR2 FYNNEI. V was shortened by 6 bases and J by 7 bases, with 21 bases between the two germline ends.

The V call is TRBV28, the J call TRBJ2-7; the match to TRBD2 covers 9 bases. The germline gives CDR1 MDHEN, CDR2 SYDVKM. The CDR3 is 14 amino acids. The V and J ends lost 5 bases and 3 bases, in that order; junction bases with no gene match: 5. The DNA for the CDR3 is TGTGCCAGCAGTCCTAGCGGGATACTCTACGAGCAGTACTTC. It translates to CASSPSGILYEQYF.

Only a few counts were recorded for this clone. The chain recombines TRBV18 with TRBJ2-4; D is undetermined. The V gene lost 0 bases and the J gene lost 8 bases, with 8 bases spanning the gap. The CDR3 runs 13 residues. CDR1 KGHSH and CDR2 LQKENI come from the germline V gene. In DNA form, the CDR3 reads TGTGCCAGCTCACCACCCAGTATACACATTCAGTACTTC. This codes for CASSPPSIHIQYF.

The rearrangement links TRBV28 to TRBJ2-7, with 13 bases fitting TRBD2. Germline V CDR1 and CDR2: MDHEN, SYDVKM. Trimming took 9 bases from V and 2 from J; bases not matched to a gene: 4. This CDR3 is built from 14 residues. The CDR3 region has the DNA TGTGCCAGTGTAGGGACTAGCGGGACCTACGAGCAGTACTTC. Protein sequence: CASVGTSGTYEQYF.

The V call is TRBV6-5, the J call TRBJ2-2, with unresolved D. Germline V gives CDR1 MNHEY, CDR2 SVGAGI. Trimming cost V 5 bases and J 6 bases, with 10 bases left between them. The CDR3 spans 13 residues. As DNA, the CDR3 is TGTGCCAGCAGTCTGAGGCAGTCCGGGGAGCTGTTTTTT. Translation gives CASSLRQSGELFF.

CDR3 sequence reads: CASLGYNEQFF. The CDR3, as DNA: TGTGCCAGCTTAGGGTACAATGAGCAGTTCTTC. The J gene is TRBJ2-1, the V gene TRBV6-6; D is unresolved. The CDR3 is 11 residues long. CDR1 and CDR2 (germline): MNHNY, SVGAGI (reference sequence). The V end lost 8 bases, the J end lost 4 bases, and 6 bases lay between the germline ends.

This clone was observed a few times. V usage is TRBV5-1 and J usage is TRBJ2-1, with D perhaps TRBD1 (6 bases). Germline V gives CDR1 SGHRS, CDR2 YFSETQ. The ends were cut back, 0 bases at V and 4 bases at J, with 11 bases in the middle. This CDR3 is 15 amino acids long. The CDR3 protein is CASSLGQDKYNEQFF. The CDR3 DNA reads TGCGCCAGCAGCTTGGGACAGGACAAATACAATGAGCAGTTCTTC.

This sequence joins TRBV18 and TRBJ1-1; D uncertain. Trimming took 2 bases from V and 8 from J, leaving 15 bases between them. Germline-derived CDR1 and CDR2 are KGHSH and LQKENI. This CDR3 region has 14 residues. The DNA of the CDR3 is TGTGCCAGCTCACCAAGGGAGGGATGGTCGGAAGCTTTCTTT. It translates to CASSPREGWSEAFF.

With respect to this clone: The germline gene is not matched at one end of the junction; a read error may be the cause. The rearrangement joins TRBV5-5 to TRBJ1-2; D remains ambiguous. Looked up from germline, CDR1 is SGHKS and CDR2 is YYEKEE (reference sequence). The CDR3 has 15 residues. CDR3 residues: CASSQDLAENYGYTF. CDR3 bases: TGCGCCAGCAGCCAAGATCTTGCAGAGAACTATGGCTACACCTTC.